Below, 27 T cell receptor beta chains from the same sample are listed, as sequenced in a study of T cells after yellow fever vaccination. A single record per CDR3 protein comes from TCRdb applying MiXCR to the 5' RACE reads. Of about 57,000 distinct CDR3 sequences detected, less than 8.5% appear once; the ten largest clones hold around 34%. The source was CD8+ T cells sorted from PBMCs, collected 15 days after the yellow fever booster vaccination. Receptor source: a young man who received the YFV17D yellow fever vaccine.

This clonotype was observed at least ten times. The chain joins TRBV10-1 to TRBJ2-1, with 7 bases that match TRBD2. The V gene end was trimmed by 6 bases and the J gene end by 4 bases; junction bases not matched to a gene: 9. The CDR3 runs 15 residues. CDR1 is WNHNN, CDR2 SYGVQD, per germline (reference sequence). Here the CDR3 reads CASRRGGLGYNEQFF. DNA for the CDR3: TGCGCCAGCAGGAGGGGAGGGTTAGGATACAATGAGCAGTTCTTC.

At least ten counts were recorded for this clonotype. V gene TRBV28 combines with J gene TRBJ2-1; D might be TRBD2 (5 bases). This CDR3 has 15 residues. Germline CDR1 reads MDHEN; CDR2 reads SYDVKM. Trimming pared 6 bases from V and 7 bases from J, leaving 19 bases between. The CDR3 sequence is CASRTPEGLQNEQFF. CDR3 DNA: TGTGCCAGCAGGACACCCGAAGGACTGCAAAATGAGCAGTTCTTC.

This clonotype was picked up many times. The J gene is TRBJ2-1, the V gene TRBV11-2, with 7 bases fitting TRBD1. Per the germline V gene, CDR1 is SGHAT and CDR2 is FQNNGV. V shed 5 bases and J 12 bases; nucleotides not matched to a gene: 10. CDR3 size: 13 residues. This chain's CDR3 is CASSVRQGFWQFF. In DNA, the CDR3 is TGTGCCAGCAGCGTGAGACAGGGCTTCTGGCAGTTCTTC.

This clonotype has a count of ten or more. This chain links TRBV25-1 with TRBJ2-5, with 7 bases fitting TRBD2. The germline V gene encodes CDR1 MGHDK and CDR2 SYGVNS. V was clipped by 3 bases and J by 11 bases; unmatched bases: 3. The CDR3 loop spans 11 amino acids. The CDR3 protein is CASSDLAEQYF. The CDR3 DNA is TGTGCCAGCAGTGACCTAGCGGAACAGTACTTC.

This clonotype was observed at least ten times. This rearrangement joins TRBV15 to TRBJ1-4; the D gene is possibly TRBD1 (5 bases). V lost 5 bases and J 2 bases, leaving 12 bases between the germline ends. The CDR3 is 15 residues long. Germline loops: CDR1 LNHNV, CDR2 YYDKDF (reference sequence). The CDR3 reads CATSGDLATNEKLFF. CDR3 nucleotide sequence: TGTGCCACCAGCGGGGACCTCGCGACTAATGAAAAACTGTTTTTT.

This clonotype has a count of ten or more. The chain combines TRBV4-2 with TRBJ2-3; D possibly uses TRBD1 or TRBD2 (5 bases each). The CDR3 spans 14 residues. V gave up 1 base and J gave up 6 bases, with 11 bases separating them. Per the germline V gene, CDR1 is LGHNA and CDR2 is YNFKEQ. CDR3 sequence reads: CASSQGGSGDTQYF. The CDR3 DNA reads as TGTGCCAGCAGCCAAGGGGGGTCAGGGGATACGCAGTATTTT.

The table lists this clonotype with a few counts. This sequence joins TRBV5-1 and TRBJ1-1, with D perhaps matching TRBD1 (5 bases). V gave up 4 bases and J gave up 1 base, with 11 bases separating them. The germline gives CDR1 SGHRS, CDR2 YFSETQ. The length of the CDR3 is 14 residues. The CDR3 DNA reads TGCGCCAGCAGCGGGGACCTTGGGAACACTGAAGCTTTCTTT. It specifies CASSGDLGNTEAFF. Supplemented by reference TRBV5-1 and TRBJ1-1, the full variable domain reads KAGVTQTPRYLIKTRGQQVTLSCSPISGHRSVSWYQQTPGQGLQFLFEYFSETQRNKGNFPGRFSGRQFSNSRSEMNVSTLELGDSALYLCASSGDLGNTEAFFGQGTRLTVV.

This clonotype appeared many times. The chain recombines TRBV5-1 with TRBJ2-7; D gene uncertain. V was shortened by 0 bases and J by 0 bases, with 10 bases between the two germline ends. CDR1 and CDR2 from the germline V gene are SGHRS and YFSETQ. The CDR3 covers 15 residues. For the CDR3, the DNA is TGCGCCAGCAGCTTGGTTAGGGTCAACTCCTACGAGCAGTACTTC. It is translated as CASSLVRVNSYEQYF.

Many counts were recorded for this clonotype. The J gene is TRBJ2-3, the V gene TRBV9; 8 nucleotides match TRBD1. The J segment lost 2 bases and the V segment lost 1 base, leaving 9 bases of the junction unmatched. The CDR3 loop spans 17 amino acids. Per germline, CDR1 SGDLS and CDR2 YYNGEE. The CDR3 loop reads CASSVIGTGSSTDTQYF. The CDR3 region has the DNA TGTGCCAGCAGCGTAATAGGGACAGGTTCTTCCACAGATACGCAGTATTTT.

This clonotype was counted at least ten times. V usage is TRBV9 and J usage is TRBJ2-2; unclear D gene. The germline V gene has CDR1 SGDLS and CDR2 YYNGEE. With 3 bases removed from V and 5 bases from J, the gap between germline ends came to 8 bases. The CDR3 sequence is 13 residues long. CDR3 nucleotides: TGTGCCAGCAGCGCAGTAGGAACCGGGGAGCTGTTTTTT. Protein sequence: CASSAVGTGELFF.

This chain connects TRBV5-5 to TRBJ1-2; D uncertain. Trimming stripped 3 bases from V and 6 bases from J, with 15 bases between. CDR1 and CDR2 (germline): SGHKS, YYEKEE (reference sequence). The CDR3 has 14 amino acids. The CDR3 loop reads CASSWSPNGDGYTF. The CDR3 DNA sequence: TGTGCCAGCAGCTGGTCCCCGAATGGGGATGGCTACACCTTC.

This clonotype came up many times. The chain combines TRBV11-2 with TRBJ2-1; D is uncertain. Trimming pared 5 bases from V and 4 bases from J, leaving 9 bases between. Germline V lookup: CDR1 SGHAT, CDR2 FQNNGV. This CDR3 has 13 residues. The CDR3 here is CASSPDGYNEQFF. The CDR3 bases are TGTGCCAGCAGCCCCGACGGGTACAATGAGCAGTTCTTC.

In its sample, this clonotype was seen many times. The gene calls are TRBV7-2 and TRBJ2-3, with D possibly being TRBD1 or TRBD2 (5 bases each). V was trimmed by 8 bases and J by 2 bases, leaving 14 bases between them. This CDR3 region has 14 residues. Germline V CDR1 and CDR2: SGHTA, FQGNSA. This chain's CDR3 is CASRRGDTTDTQYF. The CDR3 DNA is TGTGCCAGCCGCCGAGGGGATACCACAGATACGCAGTATTTT.

This clonotype occurred many times. In DNA, the CDR3 is TGTGCCAGTAGTATACTGGGACTAGCGGGAGGGCCCGAATTGGGTGAGCAGTTCTTC. It codes for CASSILGLAGGPELGEQFF. The rearrangement uses TRBV19 and TRBJ2-1, with TRBD2 identical over 16 bases. V was clipped by 2 bases and J by 9 bases; unmatched bases: 13. CDR3 length equals 19 residues. Per germline, CDR1 LNHDA and CDR2 SQIVND (reference sequence).

This clonotype was observed at least ten times. The chain is built from TRBV5-1 and TRBJ2-5; D gene ambiguous. The CDR3 covers 15 residues. Germline V gene lookup returns CDR1 SGHRS and CDR2 YFSETQ. V lost 3 bases, J lost 3 bases, and 15 bases lay in between. This CDR3 is CASSSGPGLEETQYF. In DNA, the CDR3 is TGCGCCAGCAGCTCTGGACCCGGGTTGGAAGAGACCCAGTACTTC.

This clonotype was seen repeatedly, ten times or more. The chain joins TRBV19 to TRBJ2-1; no firm D call. Germline V gene sequence: CDR1 LNHDA, CDR2 SQIVND (reference sequence). Trimming pared 7 bases from V and 2 bases from J, leaving 15 bases between. The CDR3 spans 15 residues. The CDR3 nucleotides are TGTGCCAGTACCTATACGGACGGACCCTACAATGAGCAGTTCTTC. Translating gives CASTYTDGPYNEQFF.

This clonotype was found many times. V usage is TRBV28 and J usage is TRBJ2-5; 10 bases are a match to TRBD1. V was clipped by 4 bases and J by 5 bases; unmatched bases: 10. The CDR3 extends over 16 amino acids. The germline gives CDR1 MDHEN, CDR2 SYDVKM. DNA of the CDR3: TGTGCCAGCAGTTACCCTGGGACAGGGGTTGTCGAGACCCAGTACTTC. Amino acids: CASSYPGTGVVETQYF.

This clonotype was seen ten or more times. The junction departs from germline at one end; a sequencing error may be responsible. V usage is TRBV28 and J usage is TRBJ2-6; 9 positions agree with TRBD1. The V gene's germline CDR1 is MDHEN and CDR2 SYDVKM. The CDR3 loop spans 18 amino acids. CDR3 sequence: CASGERDRVHSGANVLTF. CDR3 DNA sequence: TGTGCCAGTGGGGAACGGGACAGGGTTCACTCTGGAGCCAACGTCCTGACTTTC.

This clonotype was counted a few times. This chain links TRBV4-3 with TRBJ2-3; D might be TRBD1 or TRBD2, each matching 5 bases. This CDR3 contains 16 residues. Trimming took 0 bases from V and 2 from J, leaving 12 bases between them. Germline V CDR1 and CDR2: LGHNA, YSLEER. CDR3 loop: CASSQDRDALTDTQYF. For the CDR3, the DNA is TGCGCCAGCAGCCAAGACCGGGACGCCCTCACAGATACGCAGTATTTT.

The table lists this clonotype with many counts. The gene calls are TRBV18 and TRBJ2-5; D gene uncertain. Trimming stripped 2 bases from V and 3 bases from J, with 7 bases between. Germline-derived CDR1 and CDR2 are KGHSH and LQKENI. The CDR3 has 13 residues. The CDR3 reads CASSPSEEETQYF. The CDR3 DNA follows: TGTGCCAGCTCACCAAGCGAAGAAGAGACCCAGTACTTC.

The CDR3 here is CASSAMGTGSETQYF. The CDR3 nucleotides are TGTGCCAGCAGTGCGATGGGGACTGGGAGCGAGACCCAGTACTTC. The chain is built from TRBV6-1 and TRBJ2-5; D is perhaps TRBD2 (6 bases). CDR1 is MNHNS, CDR2 SASEGT, per germline. Trimming left V 4 bases short and J 5 bases short, with 17 bases between. The CDR3 is 15 amino acids.

Ten or more counts support this clonotype. The chain carries TRBV7-2 and TRBJ2-1; D not certain. The CDR3 runs 11 residues. V lost 2 bases and J 6 bases, leaving 2 bases between the germline ends. In germline, CDR1 is SGHTA, CDR2 FQGNSA. CDR3 bases: TGTGCCAGCAGCTTAATCAATGAGCAGTTCTTC. Its translation is CASSLINEQFF.

This clonotype came up many times. V gene TRBV5-1 combines with J gene TRBJ2-6, with unresolved D. This CDR3 is 15 amino acids long. Trimming pared 5 bases from V and 0 bases from J, leaving 9 bases between. Germline lookup yields CDR1 SGHRS and CDR2 YFSETQ. CDR3 in DNA: TGCGCCAGCAGTTCTGACGGCTCTGGGGCCAACGTCCTGACTTTC. Translation gives CASSSDGSGANVLTF. Based on the CDR3 plus reference TRBV5-1 and TRBJ2-6, the full variable domain is KAGVTQTPRYLIKTRGQQVTLSCSPISGHRSVSWYQQTPGQGLQFLFEYFSETQRNKGNFPGRFSGRQFSNSRSEMNVSTLELGDSALYLCASSSDGSGANVLTFGAGSRLTVL.

This clonotype came up many times. The chain has TRBV6-5 and TRBJ1-1, with D unresolved. The CDR3 has 12 residues. The germline gives CDR1 MNHEY, CDR2 SVGAGI. V lost 8 bases, J lost 1 base, and 8 bases lay in between. DNA of the CDR3: TGTGCCAGCGGTAGAAGGAACACTGAAGCTTTCTTT. Its protein is CASGRRNTEAFF.

The J gene is TRBJ2-7, the V gene TRBV28; D may be TRBD2 (6 bases). Between the trimmed V and J ends, which lost 2 bases and 3 bases, there was a span of 17 bases. Per the germline V gene, CDR1 is MDHEN and CDR2 is SYDVKM. The CDR3 is made up of 16 amino acids. This CDR3 is CASSLNLGLGYYEQYF. The CDR3 region has the DNA TGTGCCAGCAGTTTAAATTTGGGACTCGGTTACTACGAGCAGTACTTC.

About this clonotype itself: A read error is possible here, since a much larger clone lies one base away. V is TRBV7-9 and J is TRBJ2-5, with 8 bases lining up with TRBD2. The CDR3 spans 14 residues. Germline loops: CDR1 SEHNR, CDR2 FQNEAQ (reference sequence). CDR3 protein: CASSTTSGQETLYF. The CDR3 bases are TGTGCCAGCAGCACCACTAGCGGCCAAGAGACCCTGTACTTC.

The sample holds many counts of this clonotype. The gene calls are TRBV7-9 and TRBJ2-3; the D is unclear. The CDR3 sequence is 12 residues long. CDR1 SEHNR and CDR2 FQNEAQ come from the germline V gene (reference sequence). V lost 3 bases and J 5 bases, leaving 6 bases between the germline ends. CDR3 DNA: TGTGCCAGCAGCTTGAGTGTAGATACGCAGTATTTT. Amino acid sequence: CASSLSVDTQYF. Full variable domain (rest looked up from reference TRBV7-9 and TRBJ2-3): DTGVSQNPRHKITKRGQNVTFRCDPISEHNRLYWYRQTLGQGPEFLTYFQNEAQLEKSRLLSDRFSAERPKGSFSTLEIQRTEQGDSAMYLCASSLSVDTQYFGPGTRLTVL.